This T cell receptor beta chain was sequenced for a study of Graves' ophthalmopathy and Graves' hyperthyroidism. The study's findings and limits: It was with around 70% sensitivity and roughly 75% specificity that the model predicted ophthalmopathy progression.

The sequenced template was RNA, covering the TCR beta CDR3 region. The workflow started with a first-round RT-PCR run with HTBI primers and then moved on to a second-round multiplex PCR. One entry per CDR3 protein, called by TCRdb with MiXCR from the multiplex PCR reads. Of about 210,000 distinct CDR3 sequences listed, 29% are singletons. Germline V gives CDR1 MNHNS, CDR2 SASEGT. With V trimmed by 3 bases and J by 8 bases, 7 bases remained unmatched. The CDR3 has 14 amino acids. Many counts were recorded for this clonotype. Its antigen remains unidentified. CAS ≥3, NOSPECS ≥4, moderate-to-severe activity and duration under 3 months marked donors with ophthalmopathy.

Sequencing was done on a sample of peripheral blood. This sequence was found in a man aged 45 to 65 with Graves' ophthalmopathy. The gene calls are TRBV6-1 and TRBJ1-5, with 7 positions matching TRBD1. The CDR3 here is CASSEVQGTEPQHF. The CDR3, as DNA: TGTGCCAGCAGTGAGGTACAGGGGACGGAGCCCCAGCATTTT.